The following is a T cell receptor (beta chain) sequence with its context. Its target is not known. No infections or other immune events were documented during collection. V lost 0 bases, J lost 0 bases, and 5 bases lay in between. This CDR3 region has 14 residues. Germline lookup yields CDR1 LGHNA and CDR2 YNFKEQ. Generated by immunoSEQ multiplex PCR, the TCRdb table keeps only in-frame clones and is missing some. Counted here are some 97,000 clones, 80% to 90% occurring once; the ten biggest clones make up just over 5.5%. This specimen comes from a study of identifying expanded T cells in peripheral blood. Overall study results and limits: Over around two and four weeks, about 15 and 19 clones changed, versus around 1.3 between replicates. Clone count variance between two-week samples rose with total template count.

The sample was blood. The clonotype was recovered from a person aged 18 to 75 in good health. This rearrangement joins TRBV4-2 to TRBJ1-1; D remains ambiguous. The CDR3 is CASSQDHMNTEAFF. The DNA for the CDR3 is TGTGCCAGCAGCCAAGATCATATGAACACTGAAGCTTTCTTT.